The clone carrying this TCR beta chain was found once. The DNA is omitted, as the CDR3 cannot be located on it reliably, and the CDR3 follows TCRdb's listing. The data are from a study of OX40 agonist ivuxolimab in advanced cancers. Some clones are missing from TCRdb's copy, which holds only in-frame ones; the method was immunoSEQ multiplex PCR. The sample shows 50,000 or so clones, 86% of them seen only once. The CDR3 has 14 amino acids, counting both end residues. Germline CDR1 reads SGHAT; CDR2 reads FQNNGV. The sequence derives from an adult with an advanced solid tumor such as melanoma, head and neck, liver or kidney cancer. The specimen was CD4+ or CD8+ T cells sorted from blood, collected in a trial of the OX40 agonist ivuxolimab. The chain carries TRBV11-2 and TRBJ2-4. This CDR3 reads CASSLRFGWDIQYF.